This T cell receptor beta chain was found in a study of Ad26.COV2.S vaccination and SARS-CoV-2 variants. The assay was immunoSEQ multiplex PCR, and TCRdb's table has in-frame clones only and misses some. The table includes roughly 510,000 clones, around 85% detected once. The treatment was: about 20 received Ad26.COV2.S at low or high dose, single or two shots; 5 received placebo; per-sample allocation not given. Repertoires come from day 63 after the first vaccine or placebo injection. Regarding the study as a whole: Substantial breadth was reportedly displayed by spike-specific CD8+ and CD4+ T cell responses after vaccination.

The CDR3 sequence is 12 residues long. Germline loops: CDR1 SNHLY, CDR2 FYNNEI. V was cut by 7 bases and J by 6 bases, with 13 bases left in between. This clone was seen only once. The target antigen is unknown. The source is a person aged 18-60 years who received the Ad26.COV2.S COVID-19 vaccine or a placebo. The specimen was peripheral blood, collected in a trial of Ad26.COV2.S vaccine versus placebo. The genes are TRBV2 and TRBJ2-7; perhaps TRBD2 as D (6 bases). The CDR3 nucleotides are TGTGCCAGCACCTCCACCGGGGGCGAGCAGTACTTC. Its translation: CASTSTGGEQYF.